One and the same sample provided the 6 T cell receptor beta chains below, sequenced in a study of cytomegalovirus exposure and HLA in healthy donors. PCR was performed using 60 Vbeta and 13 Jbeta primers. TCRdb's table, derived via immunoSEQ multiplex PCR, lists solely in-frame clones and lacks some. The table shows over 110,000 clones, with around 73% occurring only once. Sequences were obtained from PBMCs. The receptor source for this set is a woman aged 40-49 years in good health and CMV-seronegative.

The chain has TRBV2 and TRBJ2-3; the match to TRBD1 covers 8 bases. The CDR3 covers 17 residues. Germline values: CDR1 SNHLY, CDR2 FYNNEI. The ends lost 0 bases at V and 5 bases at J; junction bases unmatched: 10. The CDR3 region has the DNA TGTGCCAGCAGTGAAGCGCACCTTGACAGGGGTGTAGATACGCAGTATTTT. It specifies CASSEAHLDRGVDTQYF.

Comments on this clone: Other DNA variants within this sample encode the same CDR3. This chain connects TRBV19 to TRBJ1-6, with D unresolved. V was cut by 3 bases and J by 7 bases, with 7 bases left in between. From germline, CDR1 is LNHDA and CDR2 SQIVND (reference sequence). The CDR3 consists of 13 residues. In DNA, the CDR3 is TGTGCCAGTAGTATTGGAGTGAATTCACCCCTCCACTTT. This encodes CASSIGVNSPLHF.

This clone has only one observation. CDR3 amino acids: CAISPGRDTGELFF. The DNA for the CDR3 is TGTGCCATCAGTCCAGGCAGGGACACCGGGGAGCTGTTTTTT. The gene calls are TRBV10-3 and TRBJ2-2, with D tentatively TRBD1 (5 bases). Trimming stripped 5 bases from V and 3 bases from J, with 10 bases between. The germline gives CDR1 ENHRY, CDR2 SYGVKD. The CDR3 has 14 residues.

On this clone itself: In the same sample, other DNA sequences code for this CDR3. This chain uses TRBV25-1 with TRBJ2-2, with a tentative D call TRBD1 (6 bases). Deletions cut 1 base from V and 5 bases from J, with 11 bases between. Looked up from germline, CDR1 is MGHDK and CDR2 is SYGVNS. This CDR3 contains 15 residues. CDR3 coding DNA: TGTGCCAGCAGTGAATCCACAGGGTTTACCGGGGAGCTGTTTTTT. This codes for CASSESTGFTGELFF.

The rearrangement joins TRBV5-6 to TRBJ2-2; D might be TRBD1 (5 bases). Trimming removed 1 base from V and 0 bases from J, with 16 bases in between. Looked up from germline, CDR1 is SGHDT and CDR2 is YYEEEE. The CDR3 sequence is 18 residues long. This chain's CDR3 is CASSLPNTGHPNTGELFF. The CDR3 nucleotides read TGTGCCAGCAGCTTGCCCAACACTGGACACCCGAACACCGGGGAGCTGTTTTTT. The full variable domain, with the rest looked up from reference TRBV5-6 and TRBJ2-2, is DAGVTQSPTHLIKTRGQQVTLRCSPKSGHDTVSWYQQALGQGPQFIFQYYEEEERQRGNFPDRFSGHQFPNYSSELNVNALLLGDSALYLCASSLPNTGHPNTGELFFGEGSRLTVL.

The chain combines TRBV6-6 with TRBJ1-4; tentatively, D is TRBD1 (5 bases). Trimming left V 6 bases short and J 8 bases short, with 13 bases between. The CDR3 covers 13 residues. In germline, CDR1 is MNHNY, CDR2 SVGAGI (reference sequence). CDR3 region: CASSQRKGEKLFF. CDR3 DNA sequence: TGTGCCAGCAGCCAGAGGAAGGGGGAAAAACTGTTTTTT.